A single sample gave rise to the 24 T cell receptor beta chains below, sequenced in a study of blood T cell repertoires in COVID-19. The table came from immunoSEQ multiplex PCR; TCRdb's copy has only in-frame clones and leaves some out. The sample includes roughly 68,000 clones, around 87% of them seen just once. Sample: peripheral blood. These receptors were collected from a man aged 50 to 59 with active COVID-19.

V gene TRBV5-5 combines with J gene TRBJ2-7, with a possible D match to TRBD1 (6 bases). Trimming removed 0 bases from V and 9 bases from J, with 13 bases in between. CDR3 size: 13 residues. Germline CDR1 reads SGHKS; CDR2 reads YYEKEE (reference sequence). CDR3 coding DNA: TGTGCCAGCAGCTTGGGCCAGGGGATGGGGCAGTACTTC. It specifies CASSLGQGMGQYF.

This clone was detected only once. The CDR3 loop reads CASSPRPAAAVPTSYNEQFF. The CDR3 DNA sequence: TGTGCCAGCTCACCACGTCCCGCAGCGGCGGTACCGACCTCCTACAATGAGCAGTTCTTC. The chain is built from TRBV18 and TRBJ2-1, with D perhaps TRBD2 (5 bases). V was pared by 1 base and J by 0 bases, with 22 bases between. CDR1 and CDR2 from the germline V gene are KGHSH and LQKENI. CDR3 length equals 20 residues.

This clone turned up a few times. The chain uses TRBV19 and TRBJ1-6; 8 nucleotides align to TRBD1. The J segment lost 5 bases and the V segment lost 0 bases, leaving 0 bases of the junction unmatched. CDR1 and CDR2 from the germline V gene are LNHDA and SQIVND (reference sequence). The CDR3 is 15 amino acids. The CDR3 coding sequence is TGTGCCAGTAGTATAGACAGGGGGCATAATTCACCCCTCCACTTT. Translation: CASSIDRGHNSPLHF.

The genes are TRBV6-2 or TRBV6-3 and TRBJ2-3; a weak D match, TRBD1 (5 bases). The CDR3 loop spans 15 amino acids. With 4 bases removed from V and 0 bases from J, the gap between germline ends came to 11 bases. Per germline, CDR1 MNHEY and CDR2 SVGEGT. This CDR3 is CASSSDRDSTDTQYF. The CDR3 DNA reads as TGTGCCAGCAGTTCAGACAGAGATAGCACAGATACGCAGTATTTT.

The rearrangement uses TRBV4-3 and TRBJ1-2; a weak D match, TRBD1 (5 bases). CDR1 LGHNA and CDR2 YSLEER come from the germline V gene. The CDR3 covers 15 residues. V lost 0 bases and J 1 base, leaving 9 bases between the germline ends. CDR3: CASSQEWGNNYGYTF. The CDR3 nucleotides read TGCGCCAGCAGCCAAGAATGGGGCAATAACTATGGCTACACCTTC.

The chain recombines TRBV5-8 with TRBJ1-5; 7 bases fit TRBD1. V lost 4 bases and J lost 2; bases outside the gene matches: 9. This CDR3 has 16 residues. Per the germline V gene, CDR1 is SGHTS and CDR2 is YDEGEE. The CDR3 here is CASSHPGGGGNQPQHF. The CDR3 DNA reads as TGTGCCAGCAGCCACCCAGGGGGTGGCGGCAATCAGCCCCAGCATTTT.

This chain connects TRBV19 to TRBJ2-1, with 13 nucleotides matching TRBD2. The V gene end was trimmed by 1 base and the J gene end by 5 bases; junction bases not matched to a gene: 5. The CDR3 is 17 residues long. In germline, CDR1 is LNHDA, CDR2 SQIVND (reference sequence). The DNA for the CDR3 is TGTGCCAGTAGTATAGGGGGACTAGCGGGGCCAGACAATGAGCAGTTCTTC. It codes for CASSIGGLAGPDNEQFF.

The CDR3 reads CASSLDPGSSYEQYF. CDR3 nucleotides: TGTGCCAGCAGCTTAGATCCAGGCAGTTCCTACGAGCAGTACTTC. This chain links TRBV11-2 with TRBJ2-7, with D unclear. CDR3 length: 15 residues. V was clipped by 0 bases and J by 1 base, with 10 bases between them. CDR1 is SGHAT, CDR2 FQNNGV, per germline.

The J gene is TRBJ2-1, the V gene TRBV18; TRBD2 matches at 8 bases. V was pared by 0 bases and J by 7 bases, with 8 bases of the junction left unmatched. Per germline, CDR1 KGHSH and CDR2 LQKENI. The CDR3 is 16 residues long. CDR3 amino acids: CASSPPVSGGGNEQFF. CDR3 bases: TGTGCCAGCTCACCACCGGTGAGCGGGGGTGGGAATGAGCAGTTCTTC. The variable domain in full, completed from reference TRBV18 and TRBJ2-1, reads NAGVMQNPRHLVRRRGQEARLRCSPMKGHSHVYWYRQLPEEGLKFMVYLQKENIIDESGMPKERFSAEFPKEGPSILRIQQVVRGDSAAYFCASSPPVSGGGNEQFFGPGTRLTVL.

The gene calls are TRBV7-9 and TRBJ2-7, with 11 bases fitting TRBD1. V lost 4 bases to trimming and J lost 2 bases; unmatched junction nucleotides: 7. CDR3 length equals 16 residues. Germline CDR1 and CDR2: SEHNR and FQNEAQ (reference sequence). This chain's CDR3 is CASSSRGQGAPYEQYF. CDR3 in DNA: TGTGCCAGCAGCTCTAGAGGACAGGGGGCGCCCTACGAGCAGTACTTC.

CDR3 in amino acids: CASSMDRDTEAFF. Here the CDR3 DNA reads TGTGCCAGTAGTATGGACAGGGACACTGAAGCTTTCTTT. The chain joins TRBV19 to TRBJ1-1; 8 positions agree with TRBD1. The junction had 0 bases not matched to a gene; V was cut back by 3 bases and J by 3 bases. This CDR3 has 13 amino acids. The germline CDR1 and CDR2 sequences are LNHDA and SQIVND (reference sequence).

The V and J genes are TRBV5-1 and TRBJ2-7; the D gene is possibly TRBD1 (6 bases). The CDR3 is 13 amino acids. V dropped 4 bases and J dropped 4 bases, with 12 bases sitting between them. Per germline, CDR1 SGHRS and CDR2 YFSETQ. The CDR3 DNA sequence: TGCGCCAGCAGCCTACAGACAGGATACGAGCAGTACTTC. Its translation: CASSLQTGYEQYF.

This chain connects TRBV5-1 to TRBJ1-1, with unresolved D. The CDR3 is 14 amino acids. Per the germline V gene, CDR1 is SGHRS and CDR2 is YFSETQ. Trimming pared 2 bases from V and 2 bases from J, leaving 10 bases between. CDR3 amino acids: CASSFGRSNTEAFF. The DNA for the CDR3 is TGCGCCAGCAGCTTTGGGAGAAGCAACACTGAAGCTTTCTTT.

This chain joins TRBV6-5 and TRBJ2-1; weak D call: TRBD2 (5 bases). V shed 5 bases and J shed 8 bases, with 10 bases lying between them. Germline V lookup: CDR1 MNHEY, CDR2 SVGAGI. The CDR3 spans 12 residues. CDR3 nucleotides: TGTGCCAGCAGTCTTCTCGGGGATGAGCAGTTCTTC. Translated: CASSLLGDEQFF.

The chain has TRBV19 and TRBJ1-4; D remains unclear. Germline lookup yields CDR1 LNHDA and CDR2 SQIVND (reference sequence). This CDR3 spans 14 amino acids. The V and J ends lost 3 bases and 1 base respectively, with 6 bases between them. The CDR3 DNA reads TGTGCCAGTAGTATGAGCGGAACTAATGAAAAACTGTTTTTT. Amino acids: CASSMSGTNEKLFF.

The genes are TRBV11-1 and TRBJ2-1; D is undetermined. The CDR3 has 13 residues. V was trimmed by 5 bases and J by 7 bases, leaving 12 bases between them. Germline V gene lookup returns CDR1 SGHAT and CDR2 FQDESV (reference sequence). CDR3 in amino acids: CASSQSLRNEQFF. The CDR3 region has the DNA TGTGCCAGCAGCCAATCCCTCAGAAATGAGCAGTTCTTC.

This rearrangement joins TRBV6-5 to TRBJ2-7; 8 positions agree with TRBD1. CDR3 length equals 13 residues. After removal of 2 bases from V and 9 bases from J, the junction contained 6 bases not matched to a gene. CDR1 MNHEY and CDR2 SVGAGI come from the germline V gene. The CDR3 coding sequence is TGTGCCAGCAGTTACAGACAGGGGAATTGGCAGTACTTC. Translated, it gives CASSYRQGNWQYF.

The chain uses TRBV24-1 and TRBJ2-2, with 10 nucleotides matching TRBD2. Germline CDR1 reads KGHDR; CDR2 reads SFDVKD. This CDR3 region has 16 residues. Trimming removed 3 bases from V and 6 bases from J; junction bases left unmatched: 6. The CDR3 is CATSDPSGSYAGELFF. The CDR3 bases are TGTGCCACCAGTGATCCTAGCGGGAGTTACGCCGGGGAGCTGTTTTTT.

In this sample, this clone turned up once. This sequence joins TRBV12-3 or TRBV12-4 and TRBJ1-2, with D possibly TRBD1 on 5 matching bases. Trimming stripped 8 bases from V and 9 bases from J, with 16 bases between. This CDR3 spans 12 amino acids. CDR3 residues: CASARGVQRYTF. CDR3 bases: TGTGCCAGCGCCCGGGGGGTTCAACGCTACACCTTC.

The rearrangement joins TRBV14 to TRBJ2-7, with D tentatively TRBD2 (6 bases). In germline, CDR1 is SGHDN, CDR2 FVKESK. The length of the CDR3 is 14 residues. Trimming cost V 4 bases and J 2 bases, with 12 bases left between them. The CDR3 DNA sequence: TGTGCCAGCAGCCCCGGGCGGGGTCCCTACGAGCAGTACTTC. Translating it yields CASSPGRGPYEQYF.

V usage is TRBV12-2 and J usage is TRBJ1-2; TRBD1 is taken as the D call from the table, unchecked against the DNA. TRBV12-2 is listed as a pseudogene. This CDR3 has 14 amino acids. The CDR3 DNA reads as TGTGCAAGTCGCTTAGTGACAGAAAACTATGGCTACACCTTC. It yields the protein CASRLVTENYGYTF.

The chain couples TRBV28 to TRBJ2-7; 10 bases are a match to TRBD2. V shed 4 bases, J shed 1 base, and the junction held 7 bases outside the gene matches. The length of the CDR3 is 16 residues. Per the germline V gene, CDR1 is MDHEN and CDR2 is SYDVKM. CDR3: CASSSVGAGGSYEQYF. CDR3 sequence (DNA): TGTGCCAGCAGTTCCGTTGGAGCGGGAGGGTCCTACGAGCAGTACTTC.

This clone was recorded only once. This chain uses TRBV21-1 with TRBJ1-1. TRBV21-1 is recorded as a pseudogene. The CDR3 sequence is 13 residues long. In DNA, the CDR3 is TGTGCCAGCTTGCGGGTGGGGTGCACTGAAGCTTTCTTT. It specifies CASLRVGCTEAFF.

The chain couples TRBV18 to TRBJ2-5; possible D gene TRBD1, 6 bases. Germline V CDR1 and CDR2: KGHSH, LQKENI. Trimming took 3 bases from V and 5 from J, leaving 16 bases between them. The CDR3 runs to 15 residues. CDR3 sequence reads: CASSPRGGPAETQYF. The CDR3 nucleotides are TGTGCCAGCTCACCCAGGGGTGGGCCGGCGGAGACCCAGTACTTC.